This T cell receptor (beta chain) is from a study of vaccination and CD4 T cells after COVID-19. Time point specified: late sampling 161 to 241 days after vaccination in a few convalescent patients. As to treatment: roughly 10-day PBMC culture with coronavirus spike peptide pools or control peptides (ViraFEST assay). The Oncomine TCR Beta short-read assay was what sequenced the DNA obtained from cultured CD4+ T cells. Researchers extracted genomic DNA from CD4+ T cells that had been cultured. TCRdb used MiXCR to reprocess the PCR reads, holding one entry per CDR3 protein. The table lists under 30,000 distinct CDR3 sequences, 40% to 50% of them singletons. The CDR3 sequence is 12 residues long. V dropped 2 bases and J dropped 6 bases, with 5 bases sitting between them. Germline V gene lookup returns CDR1 SEHNR and CDR2 FQNEAQ (reference sequence). Comments on this clonotype: Antigen unknown.

The origin of this receptor is a human donor who had recovered from COVID-19. Sequencing was performed on CD4+ T cells from blood, cultured in vitro, taken about 7 months after SARS-CoV-2 vaccination. V gene TRBV7-9 combines with J gene TRBJ2-1; D gene uncertain. The CDR3 here is CASSLPSNEQFF. The CDR3 bases are TGTGCCAGCAGCTTACCCTCCAATGAGCAGTTCTTC.